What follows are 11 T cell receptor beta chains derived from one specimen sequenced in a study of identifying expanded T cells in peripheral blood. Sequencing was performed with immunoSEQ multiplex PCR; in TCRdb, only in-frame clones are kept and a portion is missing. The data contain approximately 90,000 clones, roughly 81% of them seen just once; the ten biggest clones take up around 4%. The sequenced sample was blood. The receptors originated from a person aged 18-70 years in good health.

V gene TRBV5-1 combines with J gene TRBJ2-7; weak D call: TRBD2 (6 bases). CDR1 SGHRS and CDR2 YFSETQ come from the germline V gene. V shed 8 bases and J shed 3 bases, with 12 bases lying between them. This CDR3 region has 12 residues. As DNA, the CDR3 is TGCGCCAGTGGAGGGGACGACTACGAGCAGTACTTC. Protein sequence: CASGGDDYEQYF.

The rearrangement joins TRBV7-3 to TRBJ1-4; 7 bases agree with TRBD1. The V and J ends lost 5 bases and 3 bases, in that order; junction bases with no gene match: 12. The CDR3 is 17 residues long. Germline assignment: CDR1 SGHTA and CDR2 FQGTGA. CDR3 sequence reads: CASSQGIGDSANEKLFF. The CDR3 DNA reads TGTGCCAGCAGCCAAGGTATTGGGGACAGCGCTAATGAAAAACTGTTTTTT.

This CDR3 is CASSASLTDTQYF. CDR3 coding DNA: TGTGCCAGCAGCGCATCCCTCACAGATACGCAGTATTTT. The chain uses TRBV9 and TRBJ2-3; no definite D call. CDR1 and CDR2 from the germline V gene are SGDLS and YYNGEE. Trimming shortened V by 3 bases and J by 2 bases, and 7 bases separated the two germline ends. The CDR3 is made up of 13 amino acids.

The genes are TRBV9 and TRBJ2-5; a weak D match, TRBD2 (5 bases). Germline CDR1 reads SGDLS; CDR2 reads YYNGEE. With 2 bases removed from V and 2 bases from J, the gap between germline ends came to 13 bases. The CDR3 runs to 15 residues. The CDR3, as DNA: TGTGCCAGCAGCGTTACCGGGAATCCACAAGAGACCCAGTACTTC. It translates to CASSVTGNPQETQYF.

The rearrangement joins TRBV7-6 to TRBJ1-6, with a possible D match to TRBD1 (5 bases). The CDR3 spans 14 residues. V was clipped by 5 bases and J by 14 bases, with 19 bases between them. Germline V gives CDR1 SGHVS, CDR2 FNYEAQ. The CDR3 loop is CASSEIQSGAALHF. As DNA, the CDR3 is TGTGCCAGCAGCGAGATACAGTCTGGGGCGGCCCTCCACTTT.

The CDR3 DNA reads TGTGCCACCAGCACAAGGAGAGGGACCAATGGCTACACCTTC. Protein sequence: CATSTRRGTNGYTF. The V gene is TRBV15, the J gene TRBJ1-2, with D perhaps TRBD1 (5 bases). The germline gives CDR1 LNHNV, CDR2 YYDKDF (reference sequence). With 4 bases removed from V and 6 bases from J, the gap between germline ends came to 15 bases. This CDR3 comprises 14 residues.

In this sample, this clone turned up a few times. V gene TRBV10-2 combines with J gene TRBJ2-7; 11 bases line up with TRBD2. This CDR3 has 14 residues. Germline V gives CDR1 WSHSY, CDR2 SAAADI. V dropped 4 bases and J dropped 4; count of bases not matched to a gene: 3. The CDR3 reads CASSAGTSGYEQYF. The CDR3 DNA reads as TGCGCCAGCAGTGCCGGGACTAGCGGTTACGAGCAGTACTTC.

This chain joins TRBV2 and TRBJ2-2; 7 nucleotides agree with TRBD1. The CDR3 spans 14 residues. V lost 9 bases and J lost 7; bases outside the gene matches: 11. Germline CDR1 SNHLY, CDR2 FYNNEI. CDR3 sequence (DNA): TGTGCCAGTGCCGTTGGACAGGTTGGCGGGGAGCTGTTTTTT. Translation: CASAVGQVGGELFF.

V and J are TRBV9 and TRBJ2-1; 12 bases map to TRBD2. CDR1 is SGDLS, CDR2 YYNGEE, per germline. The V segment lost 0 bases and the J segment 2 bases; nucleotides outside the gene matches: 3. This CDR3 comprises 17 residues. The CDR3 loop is CASSVGLAGGPYNEQFF. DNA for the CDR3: TGTGCCAGCAGCGTAGGCCTAGCGGGGGGGCCCTACAATGAGCAGTTCTTC.

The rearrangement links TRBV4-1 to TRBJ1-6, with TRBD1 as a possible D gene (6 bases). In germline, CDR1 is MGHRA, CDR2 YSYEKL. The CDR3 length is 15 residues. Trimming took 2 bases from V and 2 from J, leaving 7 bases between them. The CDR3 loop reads CASSQQGTYNSPLHF. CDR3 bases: TGCGCCAGCAGCCAACAGGGGACCTATAATTCACCCCTCCACTTT.

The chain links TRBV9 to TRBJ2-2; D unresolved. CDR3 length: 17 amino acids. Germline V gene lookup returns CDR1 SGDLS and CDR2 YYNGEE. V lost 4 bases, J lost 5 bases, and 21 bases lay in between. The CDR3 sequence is CASSISTRSSFTGELFF. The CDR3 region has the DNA TGTGCCAGCAGCATTAGTACCCGGTCTAGTTTTACCGGGGAGCTGTTTTTT.